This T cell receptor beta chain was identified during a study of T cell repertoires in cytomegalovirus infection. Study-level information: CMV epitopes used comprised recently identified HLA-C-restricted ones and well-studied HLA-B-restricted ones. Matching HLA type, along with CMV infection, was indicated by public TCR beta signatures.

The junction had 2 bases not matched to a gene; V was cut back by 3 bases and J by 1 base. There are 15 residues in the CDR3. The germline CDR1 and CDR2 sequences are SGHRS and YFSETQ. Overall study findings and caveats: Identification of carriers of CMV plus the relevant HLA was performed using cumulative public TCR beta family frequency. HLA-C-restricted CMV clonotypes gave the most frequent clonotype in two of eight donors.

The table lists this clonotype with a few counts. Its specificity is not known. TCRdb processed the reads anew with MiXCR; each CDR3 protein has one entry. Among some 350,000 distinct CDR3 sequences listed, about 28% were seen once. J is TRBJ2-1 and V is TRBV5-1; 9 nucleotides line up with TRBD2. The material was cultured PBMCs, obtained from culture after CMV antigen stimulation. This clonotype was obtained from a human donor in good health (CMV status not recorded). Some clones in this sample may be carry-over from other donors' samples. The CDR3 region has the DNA TGCGCCAGCAGCTACGCGGGAGGGTCCTACAATGAGCAGTTCTTC. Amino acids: CASSYAGGSYNEQFF. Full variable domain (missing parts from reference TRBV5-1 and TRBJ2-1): KAGVTQTPRYLIKTRGQQVTLSCSPISGHRSVSWYQQTPGQGLQFLFEYFSETQRNKGNFPGRFSGRQFSNSRSEMNVSTLELGDSALYLCASSYAGGSYNEQFFGPGTRLTVL.